This T cell receptor beta chain was captured in a study of T cells in narcolepsy. Clones were sequenced by immunoSEQ multiplex PCR, and TCRdb holds only the in-frame ones, with some missing. The repertoire consists of approximately 25,000 clones, with approximately 86% occurring once and the leading ten covering roughly 1.1%. With regard to this clone: Other DNA sequences in the sample encode the same CDR3.

This receptor was obtained from a human donor with narcolepsy. The sequenced material came from CD45RA- memory CD4+ T cells from PBMCs.

This CDR3 reads CASSAQGAGGTDTQYF. CDR3 in DNA: TGCGCCAGCAGCGCGCAGGGGGCAGGCGGCACAGATACGCAGTATTTT. This chain uses TRBV5-1 with TRBJ2-3; 8 nucleotides match TRBD1. Germline V gives CDR1 SGHRS, CDR2 YFSETQ. This CDR3 has 16 residues. V lost 4 bases and J lost 1; bases outside the gene matches: 8.